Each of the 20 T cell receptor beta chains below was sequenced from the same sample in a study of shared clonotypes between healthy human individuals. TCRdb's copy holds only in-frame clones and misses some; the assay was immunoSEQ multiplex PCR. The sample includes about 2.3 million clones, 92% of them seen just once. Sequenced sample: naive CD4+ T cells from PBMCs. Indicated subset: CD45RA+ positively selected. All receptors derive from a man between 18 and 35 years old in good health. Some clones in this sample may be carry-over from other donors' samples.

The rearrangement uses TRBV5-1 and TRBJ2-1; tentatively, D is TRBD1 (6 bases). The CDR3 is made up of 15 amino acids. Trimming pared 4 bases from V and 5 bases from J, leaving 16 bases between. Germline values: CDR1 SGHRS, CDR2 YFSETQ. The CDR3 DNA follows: TGCGCCAGCAGCACAGGGTCGTTTCGCGACAATGAGCAGTTCTTC. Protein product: CASSTGSFRDNEQFF. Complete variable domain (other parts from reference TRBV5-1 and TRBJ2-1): KAGVTQTPRYLIKTRGQQVTLSCSPISGHRSVSWYQQTPGQGLQFLFEYFSETQRNKGNFPGRFSGRQFSNSRSEMNVSTLELGDSALYLCASSTGSFRDNEQFFGPGTRLTVL.

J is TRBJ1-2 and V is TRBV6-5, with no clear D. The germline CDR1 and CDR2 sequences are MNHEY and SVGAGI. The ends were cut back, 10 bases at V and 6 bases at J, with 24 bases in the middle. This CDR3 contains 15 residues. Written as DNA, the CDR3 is TGTGCCACCCGACGCCGAGAGGGCTTAGGGAATGGCTACACCTTC. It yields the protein CATRRREGLGNGYTF.

The CDR3 sequence is CASLTGTGLYEQYF. CDR3 DNA: TGTGCCAGCCTTACGGGGACAGGGCTGTACGAGCAGTACTTC. The chain is built from TRBV7-2 and TRBJ2-7, with 9 positions matching TRBD1. The CDR3 is 14 residues long. The V and J ends lost 8 bases and 4 bases, in that order; junction bases with no gene match: 9. Germline assignment: CDR1 SGHTA and CDR2 FQGNSA.

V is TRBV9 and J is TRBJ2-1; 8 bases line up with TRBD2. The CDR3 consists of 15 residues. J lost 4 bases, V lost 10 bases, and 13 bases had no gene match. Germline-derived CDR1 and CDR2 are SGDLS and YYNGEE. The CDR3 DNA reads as TGTGCCCAAAAAGGGGGACTAGTGCTATACAATGAGCAGTTCTTC. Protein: CAQKGGLVLYNEQFF. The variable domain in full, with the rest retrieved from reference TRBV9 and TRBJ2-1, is DSGVTQTPKHLITATGQRVTLRCSPRSGDLSVYWYQQSLDQGLQFLIQYYNGEERAKGNILERFSAQQFPDLHSELNLSSLELGDSALYFCAQKGGLVLYNEQFFGPGTRLTVL.

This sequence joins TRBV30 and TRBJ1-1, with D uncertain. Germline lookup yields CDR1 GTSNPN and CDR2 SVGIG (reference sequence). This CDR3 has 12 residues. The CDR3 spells CGSGRENTEAFF. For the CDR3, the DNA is TGTGGCTCGGGTAGGGAAAACACTGAAGCTTTCTTT.

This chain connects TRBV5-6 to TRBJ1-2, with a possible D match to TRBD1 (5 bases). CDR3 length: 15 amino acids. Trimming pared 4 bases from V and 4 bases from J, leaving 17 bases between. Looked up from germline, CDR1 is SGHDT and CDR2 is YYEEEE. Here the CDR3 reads CASSIKMGTAYGYTF. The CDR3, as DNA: TGTGCCAGCAGCATAAAAATGGGGACGGCCTATGGCTACACCTTC.

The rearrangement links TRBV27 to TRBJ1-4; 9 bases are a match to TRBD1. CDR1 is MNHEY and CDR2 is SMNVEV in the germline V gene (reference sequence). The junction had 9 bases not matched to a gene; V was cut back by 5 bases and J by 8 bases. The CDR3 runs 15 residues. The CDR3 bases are TGTGCCAGCAGTACCAACAGGGGGCGCAGAGAAAAACTGTTTTTT. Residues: CASSTNRGRREKLFF.

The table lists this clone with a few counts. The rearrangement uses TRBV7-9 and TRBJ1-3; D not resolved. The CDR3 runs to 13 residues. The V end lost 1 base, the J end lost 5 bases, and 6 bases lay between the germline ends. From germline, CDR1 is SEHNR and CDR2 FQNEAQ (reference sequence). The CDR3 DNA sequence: TGTGCCAGCAGCTTAGAAGGCCGAAACACCATATATTTT. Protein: CASSLEGRNTIYF.

CDR3 residues: CAIPDEGQGGYTF. CDR3 coding DNA: TGTGCCATCCCCGACGAGGGACAGGGAGGCTACACCTTC. The V gene is TRBV10-3, the J gene TRBJ1-2; TRBD1 aligns across 9 bases. CDR1 and CDR2 (germline): ENHRY, SYGVKD. J gave up 8 bases and V 8 bases, and 9 bases lay outside the gene matches. The CDR3 is made up of 13 amino acids.

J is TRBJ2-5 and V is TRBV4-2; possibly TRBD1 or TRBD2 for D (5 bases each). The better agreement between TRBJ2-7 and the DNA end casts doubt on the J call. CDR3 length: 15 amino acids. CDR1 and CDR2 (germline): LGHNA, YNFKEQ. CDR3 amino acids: CASSPARDGAYEQYF. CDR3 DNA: TGTGCCAGCAGCCCCGCCCGGGACGGTGCCTACGAGCAGTACTTC.

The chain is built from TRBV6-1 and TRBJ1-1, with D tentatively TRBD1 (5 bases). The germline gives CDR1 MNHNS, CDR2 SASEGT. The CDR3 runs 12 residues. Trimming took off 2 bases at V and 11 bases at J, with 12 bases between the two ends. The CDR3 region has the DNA TGTGCCAGCAGTGAAACGGTTCGGGACGCTTTCTTT. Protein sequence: CASSETVRDAFF.

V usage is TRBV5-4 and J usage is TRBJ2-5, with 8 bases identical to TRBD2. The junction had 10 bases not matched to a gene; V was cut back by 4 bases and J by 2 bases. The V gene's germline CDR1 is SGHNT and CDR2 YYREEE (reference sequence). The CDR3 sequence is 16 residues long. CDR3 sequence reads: CASSHTPTSGQETQYF. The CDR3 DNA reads TGTGCCAGCAGCCACACTCCTACTAGCGGACAAGAGACCCAGTACTTC.

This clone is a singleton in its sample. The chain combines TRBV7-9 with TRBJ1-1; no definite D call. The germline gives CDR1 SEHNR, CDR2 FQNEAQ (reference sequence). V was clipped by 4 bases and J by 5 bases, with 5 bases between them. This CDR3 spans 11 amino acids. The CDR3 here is CASSSETEAFF. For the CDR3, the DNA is TGTGCCAGCAGCTCCGAGACTGAAGCTTTCTTT.

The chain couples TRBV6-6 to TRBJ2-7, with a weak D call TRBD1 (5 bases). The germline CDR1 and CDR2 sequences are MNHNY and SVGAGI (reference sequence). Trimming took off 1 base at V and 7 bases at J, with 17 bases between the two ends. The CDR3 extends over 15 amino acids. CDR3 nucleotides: TGTGCCAGCAGTTACTTCGGGTTACTAAAGGGGGAGCAGTACTTC. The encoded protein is CASSYFGLLKGEQYF.

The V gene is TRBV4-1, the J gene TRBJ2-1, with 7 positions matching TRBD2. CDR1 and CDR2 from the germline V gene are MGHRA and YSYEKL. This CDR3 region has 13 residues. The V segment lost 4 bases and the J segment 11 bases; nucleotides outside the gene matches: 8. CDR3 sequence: CASSREPSGKQFF. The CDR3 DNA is TGCGCCAGCAGCCGGGAACCTAGCGGAAAGCAGTTCTTC.

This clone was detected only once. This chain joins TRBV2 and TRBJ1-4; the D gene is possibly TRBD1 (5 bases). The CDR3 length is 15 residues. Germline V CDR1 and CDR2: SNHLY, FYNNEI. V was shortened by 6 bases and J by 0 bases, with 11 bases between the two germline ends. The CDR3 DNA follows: TGTGCCAGCAGGGAGGGAGGGGCAACTAATGAAAAACTGTTTTTT. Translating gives CASREGGATNEKLFF.

CDR3 residues: CASSLRALEYTEAFF. The CDR3 nucleotides are TGTGCCAGCAGCTTAAGGGCCCTCGAGTACACTGAAGCTTTCTTT. V gene TRBV11-2 combines with J gene TRBJ1-1; D not resolved. Germline CDR1 is SGHAT and CDR2 is FQNNGV. V lost 2 bases to trimming and J lost 3 bases, with 13 bases between them. The CDR3 runs 15 residues.

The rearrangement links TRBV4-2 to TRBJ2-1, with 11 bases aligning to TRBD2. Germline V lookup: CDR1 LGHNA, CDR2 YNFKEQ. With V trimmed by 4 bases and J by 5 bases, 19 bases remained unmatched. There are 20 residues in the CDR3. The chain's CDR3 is CASSPNPDTSGSLPHNEQFF. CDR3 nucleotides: TGTGCCAGCAGCCCAAACCCGGACACTAGCGGGAGTCTCCCCCACAATGAGCAGTTCTTC.

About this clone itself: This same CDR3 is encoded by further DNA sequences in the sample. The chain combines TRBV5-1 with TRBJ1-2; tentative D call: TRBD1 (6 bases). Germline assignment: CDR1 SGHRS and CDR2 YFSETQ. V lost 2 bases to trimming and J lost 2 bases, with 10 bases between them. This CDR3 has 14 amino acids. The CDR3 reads CASSFSGGNYGYTF. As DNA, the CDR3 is TGCGCCAGCAGCTTTTCCGGGGGCAACTATGGCTACACCTTC.

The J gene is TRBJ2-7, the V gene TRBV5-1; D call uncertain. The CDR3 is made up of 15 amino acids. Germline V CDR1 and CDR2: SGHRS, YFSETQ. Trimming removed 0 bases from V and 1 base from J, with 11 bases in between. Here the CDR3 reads CASSLGLSLSYEQYF. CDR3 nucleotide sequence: TGCGCCAGCAGCTTGGGGCTTTCACTTTCCTACGAGCAGTACTTC.